Listed below are T cell receptor beta chains from one sample, sequenced in a study of breast tumors, draining lymph nodes, adjacent tissues. MiXCR was run by TCRdb on the multiplex PCR reads, yielding one entry per CDR3 protein. This table holds some 38,000 distinct CDR3 sequences, roughly 36% found once. The sequenced material came from breast tumor tissue. The receptor source for this set is a female donor with breast cancer. Some clones in this sample may be carry-over from other donors' samples. Both conserved end residues are part of each CDR3. Each record gives: D gene, CDR3 length, clone size, V gene, J gene, CDR3 protein, CDR3 DNA. The D gene is left open where the match is weak. The size field is filled for only some rows; it gives once, few, many or a size class.

>TRBD2|16|NA|TRBV28|TRBJ2-1
CASSLVGGSSYNEQFF
TGTGCCAGCAGTTTGGTGGGCGGGAGCTCCTACAATGAGCAGTTCTTC
>TRBD1|16|many|TRBV3-1|TRBJ1-6
CASSQGGRGNNSPLHF
TGTGCCAGCAGCCAAGGCGGCAGGGGGAATAATTCACCCCTCCACTTT
>TRBD1|15|few|TRBV12-3/TRBV12-4|TRBJ2-5
CASSLGDRDQGTQYF
TGTGCCAGCAGTTTGGGGGACAGGGATCAAGGGACCCAGTACTTC
>NA|11|medium-sized|TRBV29-1|TRBJ2-1
CSVENRGEQFF
TGCAGCGTTGAAAACCGGGGTGAGCAGTTCTTC
>NA|14|NA|TRBV29-1|TRBJ2-7
CSVEGWGRTYEQYF
TGCAGCGTTGAAGGGTGGGGCAGGACCTACGAGCAGTACTTC
>NA|13|NA|TRBV7-6|TRBJ2-5
CASSFRHQETQYF
TGTGCCAGCAGCTTCCGGCACCAAGAGACCCAGTACTTC
>TRBD2|20|many|TRBV5-6|TRBJ2-1
CASSFGYGTSGSGDNNEQFF
TGTGCCAGCAGCTTTGGTTACGGGACTAGCGGGAGTGGGGACAATAATGAGCAGTTCTTC
>NA|14|many|TRBV6-6|TRBJ2-3
CASRDSQSTDTQYF
TGTGCCAGCAGGGACAGCCAATCAACAGATACGCAGTATTTT
>TRBD1|15|NA|TRBV30|TRBJ2-2
CAWRGRDRETGELFF
TGTGCCTGGAGAGGTCGGGACAGGGAAACCGGGGAGCTGTTTTTT
>TRBD1|17|NA|TRBV7-2|TRBJ2-6
CASSLGTGNSGANVLTF
TGTGCCAGCAGCTTAGGGACAGGGAACTCTGGGGCCAACGTCCTGACTTTC
>TRBD1|15|few|TRBV28|TRBJ1-2
CASTSPGQGADGYTF
TGTGCCAGCACCTCCCCAGGACAGGGGGCAGATGGCTACACCTTC
>NA|15|NA|TRBV9|TRBJ2-1
CASSAGPSSYNEQFF
TGTGCCAGCAGCGCGGGACCCAGCTCCTACAATGAGCAGTTCTTC
>NA|14|many|TRBV20-1|TRBJ2-3
CSARVRASTDTQYF
TGCAGTGCTAGAGTTCGGGCGAGCACAGATACGCAGTATTTT
>TRBD1|14|NA|TRBV10-3|TRBJ2-1
CAIRAGTGRNEQFF
TGTGCCATCAGGGCCGGGACAGGGCGGAATGAGCAGTTCTTC
>NA|14|NA|TRBV4-1|TRBJ1-2
CASSHNGRDYGYTF
TGCGCCAGCAGCCACAACGGGCGGGACTATGGCTACACCTTC
>TRBD2|15|NA|TRBV18|TRBJ2-1
CASSLGTSGNGEQFF
TGTGCCAGCTCACTAGGGACTAGCGGGAACGGTGAGCAGTTCTTC
>TRBD2|14|many|TRBV19|TRBJ2-3
CASSKTSGRGTQYF
TGTGCCAGTAGTAAGACTAGCGGGAGGGGTACGCAGTATTTT
>TRBD2|16|many|TRBV4-1|TRBJ2-3
CASSPSGLAGSDTQYF
TGCGCCAGCAGCCCTTCGGGACTAGCGGGATCAGATACGCAGTATTTT
>NA|12|NA|TRBV7-2|TRBJ2-3
CASSYKSYTQYF
TGTGCCAGCAGCTACAAGTCATATACGCAGTATTTT
>NA|11|NA|TRBV12-3/TRBV12-4|TRBJ2-1
CASSPGNEQFF
TGTGCCAGCAGTCCCGGGAATGAGCAGTTCTTC
>NA|14|NA|TRBV6-1|TRBJ2-1
CASRDASSYNEQFF
TGTGCCAGCCGGGACGCCTCATCCTACAATGAGCAGTTCTTC
>NA|16|NA|TRBV12-3/TRBV12-4|TRBJ2-7
CASSLGIGGESYEQYF
TGTGCCAGCAGTTTAGGGATTGGAGGAGAATCCTACGAGCAGTACTTC
>TRBD2|16|many|TRBV7-2|TRBJ2-1
CASSLVLAGGNNEQFF
TGTGCCAGCAGCTTAGTACTAGCGGGAGGGAACAATGAGCAGTTCTTC
>NA|16|many|TRBV20-1|TRBJ2-3
CSASTFAATSTDTQYF
TGCAGTGCTAGCACCTTCGCAGCGACTAGCACAGATACGCAGTATTTT
>TRBD2|13|many|TRBV20-1|TRBJ2-1
CSARGLAKVEQFF
TGCAGTGCTAGAGGACTAGCTAAGGTTGAGCAGTTCTTC
>NA|14|few|TRBV27|TRBJ1-2
CASSPTDSFYGYTF
TGTGCCAGCAGTCCCACCGACAGTTTTTATGGCTACACCTTC
>TRBD2|16|many|TRBV20-1|TRBJ2-1
CSATTSTAGSGNEQFF
TGCAGTGCTACCACTTCGACAGCGGGGTCGGGCAATGAGCAGTTCTTC
>TRBD1|15|many|TRBV19|TRBJ1-5
CASRIDRASNQPQHF
TGTGCCAGTAGAATCGACAGGGCGAGCAATCAGCCCCAGCATTTT
>TRBD2|16|NA|TRBV7-2|TRBJ2-3
CASSLAGTSGTDTQYF
TGTGCCAGCAGCTTAGCCGGGACTAGCGGAACAGATACGCAGTATTTT
>TRBD2|14|many|TRBV6-2/TRBV6-3|TRBJ2-7
CASSPTGTSGEQYF
TGTGCCAGCAGTCCCACCGGGACTAGCGGTGAGCAGTACTTC
>TRBD2|13|large|TRBV29-1|TRBJ2-1
CSALAGGGSEQFF
TGCAGCGCACTAGCGGGAGGAGGGAGTGAGCAGTTCTTC
>TRBD2|16|NA|TRBV4-3|TRBJ2-7
CASSHLLAGGLDEQYF
TGCGCCAGCAGCCATCTCCTAGCGGGAGGGCTTGACGAGCAGTACTTC
>NA|16|many|TRBV5-5|TRBJ2-5
CASSLGAQGTQETQYF
TGTGCCAGCAGCTTGGGGGCCCAGGGGACCCAAGAGACCCAGTACTTC
>TRBD2|16|many|TRBV7-8|TRBJ2-7
CASSRTSGRLGYEQYF
TGTGCCAGCAGCCGGACTAGCGGGAGGTTGGGATACGAGCAGTACTTC
>TRBD2|16|NA|TRBV10-3|TRBJ2-7
CATLRSGPLRQNEQYF
TGTGCCACCCTACGTAGCGGGCCCCTTCGACAGAACGAGCAGTACTTC
>NA|14|many|TRBV6-2/TRBV6-3|TRBJ2-1
CASRDSGTLNEQFF
TGTGCCAGCAGGGATAGCGGCACCCTCAATGAGCAGTTCTTC
>NA|11|many|TRBV6-1|TRBJ2-7
CASRGLLEQYF
TGTGCCAGCAGGGGACTCCTCGAGCAGTACTTC
>NA|14|many|TRBV12-3/TRBV12-4|TRBJ1-3
CASSSGFSGNTIYF
TGTGCCAGCAGTTCGGGTTTCTCTGGAAACACCATATATTTT
>NA|12|NA|TRBV20-1|TRBJ2-2
CSARTDTGELFF
TGCAGTGCTAGAACTGACACCGGGGAGCTGTTTTTT
>NA|13|many|TRBV29-1|TRBJ2-7
CSVSTGGTYEQYF
TGCAGCGTTAGTACTGGGGGAACCTACGAGCAGTACTTC
>TRBD2|16|NA|TRBV5-6|TRBJ2-7
CASSLISSGRRTEQYF
TGTGCCAGCAGCTTGATTTCTAGCGGGAGACGGACCGAGCAGTACTTC
>NA|14|NA|TRBV15|TRBJ1-1
CATSIDRRSTEAFF
TGTGCCACCAGCATTGACAGGAGGAGCACTGAAGCTTTCTTT
>TRBD2|15|many|TRBV12-3/TRBV12-4|TRBJ2-7
CASTLGLAGPYEQYF
TGTGCCAGCACTTTAGGACTAGCGGGGCCGTACGAGCAGTACTTC
>TRBD2|16|NA|TRBV20-1|TRBJ2-7
CSATGTSRTTNYEQYF
TGCAGTGCTACAGGGACTAGCCGTACTACCAACTACGAGCAGTACTTC
>TRBD2|16|NA|TRBV6-2/TRBV6-3|TRBJ2-2
CASSYSLAGAGGELFF
TGTGCCAGCAGTTACTCTCTAGCGGGTGCCGGCGGGGAGCTGTTTTTT
>TRBD1|14|many|TRBV2|TRBJ2-7
CASRAEQGTYEQYF
TGTGCCAGCAGAGCGGAACAGGGGACCTACGAGCAGTACTTC
>TRBD2|18|once|TRBV7-3|TRBJ2-1
CASRQTSGRASSYNEQFF
TGTGCCAGCAGACAGACTAGCGGGAGGGCAAGCTCCTACAATGAGCAGTTCTTC
>TRBD1|16|many|TRBV6-1|TRBJ1-3
CASSERQGALGNTIYF
TGTGCCAGCAGTGAAAGACAGGGGGCTTTAGGAAACACCATATATTTT